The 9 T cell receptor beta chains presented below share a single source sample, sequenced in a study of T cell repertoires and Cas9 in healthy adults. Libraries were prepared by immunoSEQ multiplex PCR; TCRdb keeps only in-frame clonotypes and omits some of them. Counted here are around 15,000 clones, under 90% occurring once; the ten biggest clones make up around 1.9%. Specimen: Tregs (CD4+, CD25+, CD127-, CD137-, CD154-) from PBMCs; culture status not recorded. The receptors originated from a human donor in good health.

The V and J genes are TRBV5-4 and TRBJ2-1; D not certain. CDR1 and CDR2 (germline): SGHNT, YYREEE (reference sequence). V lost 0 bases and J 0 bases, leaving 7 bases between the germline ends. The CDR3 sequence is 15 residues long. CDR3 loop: CASSLDTFSYNEQFF. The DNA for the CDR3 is TGTGCCAGCAGCTTGGACACCTTCTCCTACAATGAGCAGTTCTTC.

This chain's CDR3 is CASSYGRSEKLFF. The CDR3 DNA reads TGTGCCAGCAGTTACGGCAGAAGTGAAAAACTGTTTTTT. The J gene is TRBJ1-4, the V gene TRBV6-5; D not resolved. In germline, CDR1 is MNHEY, CDR2 SVGAGI. The CDR3 length is 13 residues. V was clipped by 2 bases and J by 7 bases, with 8 bases between them.

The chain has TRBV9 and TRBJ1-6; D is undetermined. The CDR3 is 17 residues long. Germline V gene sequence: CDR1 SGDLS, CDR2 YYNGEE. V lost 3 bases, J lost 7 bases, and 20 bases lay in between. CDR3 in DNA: TGTGCCAGCAGCGGCAATCGATCCTATCGGGAAAATTCACCCCTCCACTTT. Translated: CASSGNRSYRENSPLHF.

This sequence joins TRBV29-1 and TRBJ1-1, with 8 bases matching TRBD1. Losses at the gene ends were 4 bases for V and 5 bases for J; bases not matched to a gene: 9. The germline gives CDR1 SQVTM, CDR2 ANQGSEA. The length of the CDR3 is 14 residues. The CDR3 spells CSVAKPQGATEAFF. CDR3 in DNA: TGCAGCGTTGCCAAGCCGCAGGGGGCGACTGAAGCTTTCTTT.

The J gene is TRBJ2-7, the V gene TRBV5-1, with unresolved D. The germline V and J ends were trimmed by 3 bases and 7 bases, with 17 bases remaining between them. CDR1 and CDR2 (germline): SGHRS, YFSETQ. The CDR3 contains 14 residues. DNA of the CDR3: TGCGCCAGCAGCTCCGAACCCCACCTTGGGGAGCAGTACTTC. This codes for CASSSEPHLGEQYF.

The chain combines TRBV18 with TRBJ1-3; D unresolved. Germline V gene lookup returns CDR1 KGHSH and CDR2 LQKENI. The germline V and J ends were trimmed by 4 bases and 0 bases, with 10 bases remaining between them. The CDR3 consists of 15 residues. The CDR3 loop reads CASSLGRPSGNTIYF. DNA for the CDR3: TGTGCCAGCTCACTAGGGAGGCCCTCTGGAAACACCATATATTTT.

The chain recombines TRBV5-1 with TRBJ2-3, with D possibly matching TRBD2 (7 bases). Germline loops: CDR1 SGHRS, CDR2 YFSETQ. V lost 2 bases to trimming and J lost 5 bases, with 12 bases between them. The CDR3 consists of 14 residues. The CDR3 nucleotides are TGCGCCAGCAGCTTAGGGGGGGCAAGAGATACGCAGTATTTT. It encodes CASSLGGARDTQYF.

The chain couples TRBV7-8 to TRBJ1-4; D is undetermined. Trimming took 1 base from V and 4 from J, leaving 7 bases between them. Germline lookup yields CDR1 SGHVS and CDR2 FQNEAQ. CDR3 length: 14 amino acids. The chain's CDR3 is CASSLGEDNEKLFF. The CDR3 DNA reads TGTGCCAGCAGCTTAGGGGAGGATAATGAAAAACTGTTTTTT.

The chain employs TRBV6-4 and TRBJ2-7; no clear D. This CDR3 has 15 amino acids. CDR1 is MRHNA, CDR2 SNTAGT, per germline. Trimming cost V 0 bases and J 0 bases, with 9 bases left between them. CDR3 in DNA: TGTGCCAGCAGTGACTCGCACGGGCCCTCCTACGAGCAGTACTTC. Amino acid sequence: CASSDSHGPSYEQYF.